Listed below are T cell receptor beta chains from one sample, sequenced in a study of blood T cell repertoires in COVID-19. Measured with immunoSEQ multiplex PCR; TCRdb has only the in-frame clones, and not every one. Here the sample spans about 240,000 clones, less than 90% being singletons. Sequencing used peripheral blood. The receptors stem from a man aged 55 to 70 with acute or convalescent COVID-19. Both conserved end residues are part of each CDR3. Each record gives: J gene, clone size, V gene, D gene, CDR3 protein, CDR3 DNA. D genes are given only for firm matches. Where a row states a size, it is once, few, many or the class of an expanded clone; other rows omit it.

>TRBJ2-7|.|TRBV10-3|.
CAISDLDGGEQYF
TGTGCCATCAGTGATTTGGACGGAGGCGAGCAGTACTTC
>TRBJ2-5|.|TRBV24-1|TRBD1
CATSDSRTGEETQYF
TGTGCCACCAGTGATTCTAGGACAGGGGAAGAGACCCAGTACTTC
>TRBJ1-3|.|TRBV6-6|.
CASSYSIDSSGNTIYF
TGTGCCAGCAGTTACTCGATTGACAGCTCTGGAAACACCATATATTTT
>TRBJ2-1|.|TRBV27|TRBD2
CASSTGTSGTSYNEQFF
TGTGCCAGCAGCACCGGGACTAGCGGGACCTCCTACAATGAGCAGTTCTTC
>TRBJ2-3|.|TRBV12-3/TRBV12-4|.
CASRLTSTDTQYF
TGTGCCAGCCGCCTTACTAGCACAGATACGCAGTATTTT
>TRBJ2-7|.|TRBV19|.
CASSTPVQSGEQYF
TGTGCCAGTAGTACTCCGGTCCAGTCGGGGGAGCAGTACTTC
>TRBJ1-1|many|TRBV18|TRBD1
CASSPTDRAQWTEAFF
TGTGCCAGCTCACCCACAGACAGGGCACAGTGGACTGAAGCTTTCTTT
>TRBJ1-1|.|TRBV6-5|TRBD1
CASSYSRGLGTEAFF
TGTGCCAGCAGTTACTCTAGGGGGCTGGGCACTGAAGCTTTCTTT
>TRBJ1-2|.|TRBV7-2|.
CASSLDGGRVNYGYTF
TGTGCCAGCAGCTTAGATGGTGGCAGGGTGAACTATGGCTACACCTTC
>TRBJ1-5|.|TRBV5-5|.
CASSHRTAGQPQHF
TGTGCCAGCAGCCACAGGACGGCCGGACAGCCCCAGCATTTT
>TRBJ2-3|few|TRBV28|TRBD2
CASRSGLAGITDTQYF
TGTGCCAGCAGATCTGGACTAGCGGGAATCACAGATACGCAGTATTTT
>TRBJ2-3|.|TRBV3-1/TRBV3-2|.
CASGTGSAASPDTQYF
TGTGCCAGCGGCACAGGGAGTGCCGCTAGTCCAGATACGCAGTATTTT
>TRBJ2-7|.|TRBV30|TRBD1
CAWRRTGPAEQYF
TGTGCCTGGAGGAGGACAGGGCCCGCCGAGCAGTACTTC
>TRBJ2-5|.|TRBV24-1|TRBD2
CATMSVGEGETQYF
TGTGCCACCATGAGTGTAGGGGAGGGGGAGACCCAGTACTTC
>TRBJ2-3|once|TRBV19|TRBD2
CASSKGLASDTQYF
TGTGCCAGTAGTAAAGGACTAGCATCAGATACGCAGTATTTT
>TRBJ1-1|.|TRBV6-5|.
CASSSPGVMNTEAFF
TGTGCCAGCAGTTCCCCGGGAGTCATGAACACTGAAGCTTTCTTT
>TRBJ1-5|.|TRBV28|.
CASVSPGAGGGQPQHF
TGTGCCAGTGTATCTCCCGGAGCCGGAGGAGGTCAGCCCCAGCATTTT
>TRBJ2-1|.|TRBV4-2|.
CASSSSRGSGNNEQFF
TGTGCCAGCAGCTCCTCTCGGGGGAGTGGGAACAATGAGCAGTTCTTC
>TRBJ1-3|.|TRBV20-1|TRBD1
CSASGGQGPNTIYF
TGCAGTGCTAGTGGGGGACAGGGACCAAACACCATATATTTT
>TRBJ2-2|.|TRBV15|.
CATSRDVGPGELFF
TGTGCCACCAGCAGAGATGTGGGGCCCGGGGAGCTGTTTTTT
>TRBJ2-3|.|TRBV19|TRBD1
CASSQTGPTDTQYF
TGTGCCAGTAGTCAGACAGGGCCGACAGATACGCAGTATTTT
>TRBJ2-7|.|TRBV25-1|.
CASSELAVSSYEQYF
TGTGCCAGCAGTGAGTTAGCGGTTAGCTCCTACGAGCAGTACTTC
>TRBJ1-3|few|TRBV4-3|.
CASSQVAQTAGNTIYF
TGCGCCAGCAGCCAAGTCGCCCAGACAGCTGGAAACACCATATATTTT
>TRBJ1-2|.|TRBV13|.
CASSLGVGARGYTF
TGTGCCAGCAGCTTAGGCGTGGGGGCGCGTGGCTACACCTTC
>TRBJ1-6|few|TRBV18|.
CASSPSQGSPLHF
TGTGCCAGCTCACCGTCGCAGGGTTCACCCCTCCACTTT
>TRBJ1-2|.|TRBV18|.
CASSPGDSNYGYTF
TGTGCCAGCTCACCAGGGGACTCGAACTATGGCTACACCTTC
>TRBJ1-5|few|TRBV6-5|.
CASRAQGSNQPQHF
TGTGCCAGCCGGGCGCAGGGGAGCAATCAGCCCCAGCATTTT
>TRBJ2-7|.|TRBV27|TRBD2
CASSHPTSGGNEQYF
TGTGCCAGCAGCCATCCGACTAGCGGGGGGAACGAGCAGTACTTC
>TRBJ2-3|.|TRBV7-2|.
CASTQGGGTDTQYF
TGTGCCAGTACCCAGGGAGGCGGGACAGATACGCAGTATTTT
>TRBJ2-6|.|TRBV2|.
CASNRDTVSGANVLTF
TGTGCCAGCAACCGGGACACGGTCTCTGGGGCCAACGTCCTGACTTTC
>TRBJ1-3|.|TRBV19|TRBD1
CASSITGGSSGNTIYF
TGTGCCAGTAGTATAACAGGGGGATCCTCTGGAAACACCATATATTTT
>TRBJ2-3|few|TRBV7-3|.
CASRYGGSTDTQYF
TGTGCCAGCCGATACGGCGGAAGCACAGATACGCAGTATTTT
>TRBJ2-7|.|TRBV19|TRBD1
CASSSQGATYEQYF
TGTGCCAGTAGTAGCCAGGGGGCGACATACGAGCAGTACTTC
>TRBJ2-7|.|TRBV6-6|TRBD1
CASSSPAGTGTYEQYF
TGTGCCAGCAGTTCCCCCGCCGGGACAGGCACCTACGAGCAGTACTTC
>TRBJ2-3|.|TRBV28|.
CASSLTADRFGTSTDTQYF
TGTGCCAGCAGTTTAACTGCCGACAGGTTCGGAACTAGCACAGATACGCAGTATTTT
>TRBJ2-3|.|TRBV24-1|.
CATSSGWSTDTQYF
TGTGCCACCAGCTCGGGGTGGAGCACAGATACGCAGTATTTT
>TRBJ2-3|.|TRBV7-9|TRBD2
CASSLVAGGPDTQYF
TGTGCCAGCAGCTTAGTAGCGGGGGGCCCGGATACGCAGTATTTT
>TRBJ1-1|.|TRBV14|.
CASSQDGQRSVAFF
TGTGCCAGCAGCCAAGATGGCCAGCGTTCGGTGGCTTTCTTT
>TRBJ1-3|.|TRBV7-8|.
CASSLRGRSGNTIYF
TGTGCCAGCAGCTTACGGGGGAGGTCGGGAAACACCATATATTTT
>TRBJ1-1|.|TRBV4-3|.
CASSQETVTEAFF
TGCGCCAGCAGCCAGGAGACTGTCACTGAAGCTTTCTTT
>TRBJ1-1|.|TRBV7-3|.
CASSYREGTEAFF
TGTGCCAGCAGCTACAGGGAAGGCACTGAAGCTTTCTTT
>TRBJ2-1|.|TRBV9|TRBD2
CASSVGLAGVDNEQFF
TGTGCCAGCAGCGTAGGACTAGCGGGAGTAGACAATGAGCAGTTCTTC
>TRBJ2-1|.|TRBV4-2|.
CASSQGWRRSSYNEQFF
TGTGCCAGCAGCCAAGGGTGGAGGCGGAGCTCCTACAATGAGCAGTTCTTC
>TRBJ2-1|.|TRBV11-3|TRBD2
CASSVTSGHEQFF
TGTGCCAGCAGCGTCACTAGCGGGCATGAGCAGTTCTTC
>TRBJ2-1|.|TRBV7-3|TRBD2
CASSPGTSVYNEQFF
TGTGCCAGCAGCCCGGGGACTAGCGTTTACAATGAGCAGTTCTTC
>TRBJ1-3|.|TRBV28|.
CASSRQVSGNTIYF
TGTGCCAGCAGTAGACAGGTCTCTGGAAACACCATATATTTT
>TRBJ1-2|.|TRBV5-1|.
CASSFGQGGGYTF
TGCGCCAGCAGTTTCGGACAAGGCGGTGGCTACACCTTC
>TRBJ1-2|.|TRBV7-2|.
CASSLENREYGYTF
TGTGCCAGCAGCTTAGAGAACAGAGAGTATGGCTACACCTTC
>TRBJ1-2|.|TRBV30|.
CAWSAPPPGPLNYGYTF
TGTGCCTGGAGTGCGCCCCCCCCCGGTCCACTAAACTATGGCTACACCTTC
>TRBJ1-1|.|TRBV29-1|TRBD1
CSTEGAGAGTEAFF
TGCAGCACCGAGGGGGCCGGGGCAGGCACTGAAGCTTTCTTT
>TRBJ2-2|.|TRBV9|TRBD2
CASSSSPASGGNTGELFF
TGTGCCAGCAGCTCATCACCGGCTAGCGGGGGGAACACCGGGGAGCTGTTTTTT
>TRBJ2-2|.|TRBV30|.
CAWSARWAGELFF
TGTGCCTGGAGTGCCCGATGGGCGGGGGAGCTGTTTTTT
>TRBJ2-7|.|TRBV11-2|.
CASSLVIIGAQYF
TGTGCCAGCAGCTTAGTCATCATTGGGGCGCAGTACTTC
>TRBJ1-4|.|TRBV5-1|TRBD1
CASSSGQGREKLFF
TGCGCCAGCAGCTCCGGACAGGGGAGGGAAAAACTGTTTTTT
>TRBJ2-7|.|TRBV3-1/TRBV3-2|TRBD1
CASSRQGFEQYF
TGTGCCAGCAGTAGACAGGGGTTCGAGCAGTACTTC
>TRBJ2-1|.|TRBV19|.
CASSNRGAGRNEQFF
TGTGCCAGTAGTAATAGAGGGGCAGGGAGGAATGAGCAGTTCTTC
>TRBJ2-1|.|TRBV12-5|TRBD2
CASVGGDYNEQFF
TGTGCTAGTGTGGGGGGGGATTACAATGAGCAGTTCTTC
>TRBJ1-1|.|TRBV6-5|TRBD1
CASSSRTGLGTEAFF
TGTGCCAGCAGTTCCCGGACAGGGTTAGGCACTGAAGCTTTCTTT
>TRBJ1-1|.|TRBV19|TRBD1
CASSGTGIATEAFF
TGTGCCAGTAGTGGGACAGGGATTGCCACTGAAGCTTTCTTT